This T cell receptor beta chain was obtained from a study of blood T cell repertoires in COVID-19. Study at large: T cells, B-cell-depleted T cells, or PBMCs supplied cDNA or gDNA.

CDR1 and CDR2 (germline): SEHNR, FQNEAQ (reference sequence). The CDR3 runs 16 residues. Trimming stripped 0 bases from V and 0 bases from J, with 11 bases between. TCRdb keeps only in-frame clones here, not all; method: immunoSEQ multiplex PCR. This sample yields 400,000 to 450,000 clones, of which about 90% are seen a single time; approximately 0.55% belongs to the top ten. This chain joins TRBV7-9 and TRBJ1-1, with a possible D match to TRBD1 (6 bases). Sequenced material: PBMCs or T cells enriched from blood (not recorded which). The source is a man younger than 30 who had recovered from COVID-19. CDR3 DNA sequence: TGTGCCAGCAGCTTAGCCCAGGGGCCCATGAACACTGAAGCTTTCTTT. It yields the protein CASSLAQGPMNTEAFF.